Listed here are 5 T cell receptor beta chains from one sample, sequenced in a study of CD8+ T cells in alopecia areata. Reverse transcription of extracted RNA yielded cDNA, which provided the sequencing template. Repertoires were generated with immunoSEQ multiplex PCR, while TCRdb's copy carries only in-frame clones and drops some. In the table there are 130,000 or so clones, about 50% of which are singletons. The sample was CD8+ T cells sorted from blood, taken at week 0. The receptors stem from a human donor with alopecia areata.

The chain joins TRBV30 to TRBJ1-1; D is perhaps TRBD1 (6 bases). The CDR3 runs to 13 residues. Per the germline V gene, CDR1 is GTSNPN and CDR2 is SVGIG (reference sequence). V was trimmed by 5 bases and J by 0 bases, leaving 10 bases between them. The CDR3 DNA reads TGTGCCTGGGAACAGGGCCTGAACACTGAAGCTTTCTTT. Translation gives CAWEQGLNTEAFF.

The gene calls are TRBV23-1 and TRBJ1-1; no clear D. TRBV23-1 is marked as an open reading frame, function uncertain. This CDR3 region has 15 residues. The V end lost 0 bases, the J end lost 2 bases, and 10 bases lay between the germline ends. The CDR3 DNA reads TGCGCCAGCAGTCAATCAGAGAGGGATAACACTGAAGCTTTCTTT. Encoded protein: CASSQSERDNTEAFF.

V is TRBV5-6 and J is TRBJ2-7; 8 positions match TRBD1. Trimming cost V 2 bases and J 3 bases; bases outside gene matches: 4. This CDR3 is built from 14 residues. In germline, CDR1 is SGHDT, CDR2 YYEEEE. CDR3: CASSFGTGIYEQYF. The CDR3 DNA sequence: TGTGCCAGCAGCTTCGGGACAGGCATCTACGAGCAGTACTTC.

The chain uses TRBV30 and TRBJ1-1; D call uncertain. V was cut by 2 bases and J by 4 bases, with 11 bases left in between. Germline-derived CDR1 and CDR2 are GTSNPN and SVGIG (reference sequence). The CDR3 covers 13 residues. The CDR3 here is CAWSPGVGTEAFF. DNA of the CDR3: TGTGCCTGGAGTCCCGGGGTGGGCACTGAAGCTTTCTTT.

J is TRBJ1-2 and V is TRBV5-6, with D uncertain. The CDR3 runs to 12 residues. Germline loops: CDR1 SGHDT, CDR2 YYEEEE. Between the trimmed V and J ends, which lost 4 bases and 8 bases, there was a span of 12 bases. In DNA, the CDR3 is TGTGCCAGCAGCGACGGGCTTCAGGGCTACACCTTC. Amino acid sequence: CASSDGLQGYTF.